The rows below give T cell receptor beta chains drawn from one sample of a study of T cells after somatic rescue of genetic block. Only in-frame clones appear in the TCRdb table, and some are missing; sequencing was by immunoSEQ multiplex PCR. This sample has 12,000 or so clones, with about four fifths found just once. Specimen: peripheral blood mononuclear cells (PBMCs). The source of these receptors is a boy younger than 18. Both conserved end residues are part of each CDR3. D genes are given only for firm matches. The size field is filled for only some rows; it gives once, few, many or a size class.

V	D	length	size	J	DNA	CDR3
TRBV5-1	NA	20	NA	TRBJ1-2	TGCGCCAGCAGGCTTGGATGGGAGGGATGGAACCCGAGCTTGAACTATGGCTACACCTTC	CASRLGWEGWNPSLNYGYTF
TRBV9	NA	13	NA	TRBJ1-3	TGTGCCAGCAGCGTAGTCGGGGGAAACACCATATATTTT	CASSVVGGNTIYF
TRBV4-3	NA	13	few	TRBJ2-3	TGCGCCAGCAGCCAAGCGGGATCAGATACGCAGTATTTT	CASSQAGSDTQYF
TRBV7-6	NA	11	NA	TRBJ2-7	TGTGCCAGAAGGGGATGGTACGAGCAGTACTTC	CARRGWYEQYF
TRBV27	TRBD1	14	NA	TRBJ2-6	TGTGCCAGCAGTCCGGGACAGGGGTATGGGGTCCTGACTTTC	CASSPGQGYGVLTF
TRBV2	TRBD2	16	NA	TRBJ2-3	TGTGCCAGCAGTGAAAAGAGCGGGGGGGCAAAAGATACGCAGTATTTT	CASSEKSGGAKDTQYF
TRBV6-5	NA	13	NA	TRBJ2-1	TGTGCCAGCAGTTACACGCCTGACATTGAGCAGTTCTTC	CASSYTPDIEQFF
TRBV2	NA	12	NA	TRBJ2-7	TGTGCCAGCAGTACAGGGTCCTACGAGCAGTACTTC	CASSTGSYEQYF
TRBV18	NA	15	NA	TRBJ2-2	TGTGCCAGCTCACCACCGTCGAGGGGCACCGGGGAGCTGTTTTTT	CASSPPSRGTGELFF
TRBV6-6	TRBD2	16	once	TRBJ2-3	TGTGCCAGCAGTCCCCCAAGGGCGGGAGGTACAGATACGCAGTATTTT	CASSPPRAGGTDTQYF
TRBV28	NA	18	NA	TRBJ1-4	TGTGCCAGCAGTTTTCCCGTAGCAGGGGCTAACGGTGATGAAAAACTGTTTTTT	CASSFPVAGANGDEKLFF
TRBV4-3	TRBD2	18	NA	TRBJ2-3	TGCGCCAGCAGCCAAGTTAGCCAGCGGGGACCCTTCACAGATACGCAGTATTTT	CASSQVSQRGPFTDTQYF
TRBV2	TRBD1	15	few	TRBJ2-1	TGTGCCAGCAGTGAAGCGACAGGGGGCATCAGAGGCAAGTTCTTC	CASSEATGGIRGKFF
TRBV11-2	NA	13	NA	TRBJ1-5	TGTGCCAGCAGCTTAGGAGTGGGCCGGGCCCAGCATTTT	CASSLGVGRAQHF
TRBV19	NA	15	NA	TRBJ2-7	TGTGCCAGTAGTATAATGGTGTGGGGGACCGACGAGCAGTACTTC	CASSIMVWGTDEQYF
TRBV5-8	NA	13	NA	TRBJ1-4	TGTGCCAGCATCTTCCTCAACAGAAGAAAACTGTTTTTT	CASIFLNRRKLFF